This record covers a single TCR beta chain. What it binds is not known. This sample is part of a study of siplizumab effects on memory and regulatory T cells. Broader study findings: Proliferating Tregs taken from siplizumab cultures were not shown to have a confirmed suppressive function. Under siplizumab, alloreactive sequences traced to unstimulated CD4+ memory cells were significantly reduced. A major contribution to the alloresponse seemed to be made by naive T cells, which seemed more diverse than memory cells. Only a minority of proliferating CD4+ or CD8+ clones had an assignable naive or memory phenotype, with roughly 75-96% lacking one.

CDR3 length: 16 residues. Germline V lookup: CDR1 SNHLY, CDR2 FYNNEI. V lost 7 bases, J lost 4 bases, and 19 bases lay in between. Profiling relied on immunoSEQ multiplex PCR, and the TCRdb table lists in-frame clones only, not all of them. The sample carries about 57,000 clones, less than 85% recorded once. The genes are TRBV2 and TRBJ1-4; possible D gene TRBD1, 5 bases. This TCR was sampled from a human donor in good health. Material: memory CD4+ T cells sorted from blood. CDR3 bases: TGTGCCAGCATGGCAGCTCGGGGGGGACTTAATGAAAAACTGTTTTTT. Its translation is CASMAARGGLNEKLFF. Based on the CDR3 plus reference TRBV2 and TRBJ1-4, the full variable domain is EPEVTQTPSHQVTQMGQEVILRCVPISNHLYFYWYRQILGQKVEFLVSFYNNEISEKSEIFDDQFSVERPDGSNFTLKIRSTKLEDSAMYFCASMAARGGLNEKLFFGSGTQLSVL.